This T cell receptor (beta chain) was recorded in a study of metastatic and nonmetastatic thyroid tumors. The wider study: Repertoire comparison spanned blood and tumor or nodule tissue of malignant and benign thyroid patients. Broader study findings: When malignant thyroid tumors were compared with benign nodules, TCR beta diversity was reportedly significantly higher in the malignant tumors. This held in both blood and tumor samples.

Every patient underwent thyroid surgery untreated. V lost 5 bases and J lost 5; bases outside the gene matches: 8. The CDR3 has 15 amino acids. Germline assignment: CDR1 MNHEY and CDR2 SMNVEV (reference sequence). By sample fraction, this clone is medium-sized (0.01 to 0.1%). Its antigen is undetermined. Methods used by the authors: Clinicopathological groups supplied CDR3 differences that were used to build a distant-metastasis classifier for papillary thyroid cancer. TCRdb re-called the PCR reads with MiXCR. The V and J calls and clone size are TCRdb's, not the authors'. The table lists 20,000 to 25,000 clones, 15% to 17% of them singletons.

The TCR originated in a female donor with papillary thyroid cancer or a benign thyroid nodule (not recorded which). Some clones in this sample may be carry-over from other donors' samples. Sequencing used blood. The rearrangement links TRBV27 to TRBJ1-4; 7 bases align to TRBD1. The CDR3 sequence is CASSPQGSRNEKLFF. In nucleotides, the CDR3 is TGTGCCAGCAGTCCACAGGGGTCGCGAAATGAAAAACTGTTTTTT.